One sample yielded the 15 T cell receptor beta chains listed below, sequenced in a study of cytomegalovirus exposure and HLA in healthy donors. Primers for the PCR totalled 60 Vbeta and 13 Jbeta. TCRdb's table, derived via immunoSEQ multiplex PCR, lists solely in-frame clones and lacks some. The sample has fewer than 200,000 clones, roughly 85% seen once. The sample taken for sequencing was PBMCs. The receptor set was obtained from a man aged 35-49 years in good health and CMV-seropositive.

The V gene is TRBV30, the J gene TRBJ2-5; no clear D. The CDR3 is made up of 13 amino acids. V lost 4 bases, J lost 2 bases, and 11 bases lay in between. Germline CDR1 reads GTSNPN; CDR2 reads SVGIG (reference sequence). CDR3 DNA sequence: TGTGCCTGGACCGATAAACAGCAAGAGACCCAGTACTTC. It codes for CAWTDKQQETQYF.

The genes are TRBV2 and TRBJ2-7, with 10 bases fitting TRBD2. This CDR3 spans 14 amino acids. The ends lost 6 bases at V and 4 bases at J; junction bases unmatched: 6. Germline V gene data show CDR1 as SNHLY and CDR2 as FYNNEI. CDR3: CASSRAGGRYEQYF. CDR3 bases: TGTGCCAGCAGCAGAGCGGGAGGGCGGTACGAGCAGTACTTC.

V usage is TRBV4-1 and J usage is TRBJ2-1; maybe TRBD1 (5 bases). CDR1 and CDR2 (germline): MGHRA, YSYEKL. The CDR3 extends over 15 amino acids. V was clipped by 0 bases and J by 2 bases, with 8 bases between them. CDR3 protein: CASSQEQGAYNEQFF. CDR3 DNA: TGCGCCAGCAGCCAAGAGCAGGGCGCCTACAATGAGCAGTTCTTC.

Only a few counts were recorded for this clone. The CDR3, as DNA: TGTGCCAGCAGCCACGCAGGGCTTGGCTCCTACAATGAGCAGTTCTTC. Translating gives CASSHAGLGSYNEQFF. This chain connects TRBV6-6 to TRBJ2-1; tentative D call: TRBD1 (5 bases). Germline-derived CDR1 and CDR2 are MNHNY and SVGAGI (reference sequence). V was clipped by 6 bases and J by 0 bases, with 15 bases between them. The CDR3 spans 16 residues.

V usage is TRBV11-2 and J usage is TRBJ2-2; tentative D call: TRBD2 (6 bases). Germline V gene lookup returns CDR1 SGHAT and CDR2 FQNNGV. The CDR3 has 15 amino acids. V dropped 8 bases and J dropped 8 bases, with 21 bases sitting between them. The chain's CDR3 is CASSGGVGWGGELFF. CDR3 DNA sequence: TGTGCCAGCTCCGGAGGGGTGGGGTGGGGTGGGGAGCTGTTTTTT.

This sequence joins TRBV5-1 and TRBJ1-1, with a weak D call TRBD1 (5 bases). V lost 2 bases to trimming and J lost 2 bases, with 7 bases between them. Germline V gene lookup returns CDR1 SGHRS and CDR2 YFSETQ. This CDR3 spans 13 amino acids. The CDR3 bases are TGCGCCAGCAGCTTAGGGGTAAACACTGAAGCTTTCTTT. This sequence encodes CASSLGVNTEAFF.

This clone came up a few times. The chain recombines TRBV7-3 with TRBJ2-5; 10 bases align to TRBD2. From germline, CDR1 is SGHTA and CDR2 FQGTGA. The ends lost 5 bases at V and 5 bases at J; junction bases unmatched: 5. The CDR3 loop spans 14 amino acids. The DNA for the CDR3 is TGTGCCAGCAGCCTAGCGGGAGCGGAGGAGACCCAGTACTTC. Its protein is CASSLAGAEETQYF.

CDR3 protein: CAISESSSSTNEKLFF. The CDR3 region has the DNA TGTGCCATCAGTGAGTCTAGTTCCTCAACTAATGAAAAACTGTTTTTT. V and J are TRBV10-3 and TRBJ1-4; D is ambiguous. Trimming removed 0 bases from V and 0 bases from J, with 8 bases in between. The CDR3 covers 16 residues. The V gene's germline CDR1 is ENHRY and CDR2 SYGVKD.

The chain couples TRBV5-1 to TRBJ2-5; D is uncertain. This CDR3 region has 15 residues. Trimming cost V 0 bases and J 0 bases, with 9 bases left between them. CDR1 is SGHRS and CDR2 is YFSETQ in the germline V gene. The chain's CDR3 is CASSLASSYQETQYF. The CDR3 coding sequence is TGCGCCAGCAGCTTGGCGAGCTCGTACCAAGAGACCCAGTACTTC.

The CDR3 spells CASRGQGAFETQYF. CDR3 DNA: TGTGCCAGCAGGGGACAGGGGGCGTTTGAGACCCAGTACTTC. The V call is TRBV6-8, the J call TRBJ2-5; 12 nucleotides line up with TRBD1. Germline trimming cut 6 bases from V and 5 bases from J; bases unmatched to any gene: 4. Germline V gene data show CDR1 as MNHGY and CDR2 as SAAAGT. The CDR3 is made up of 14 amino acids.

J is TRBJ1-2 and V is TRBV5-1, with a possible D match to TRBD1 (6 bases). This CDR3 spans 14 amino acids. Trimming left V 4 bases short and J 0 bases short, with 10 bases between. Germline V lookup: CDR1 SGHRS, CDR2 YFSETQ. Here the CDR3 DNA reads TGCGCCAGCAGCCCTCAGGGGACTAACTATGGCTACACCTTC. Translation gives CASSPQGTNYGYTF.

This rearrangement joins TRBV5-4 to TRBJ2-5, with TRBD1 identical over 8 bases. This CDR3 has 15 residues. Germline V gene data show CDR1 as SGHNT and CDR2 as YYREEE (reference sequence). With 1 base clipped from V and 5 bases from J, the junction kept 7 bases outside the gene matches. CDR3 in amino acids: CASSLRTGLRETQYF. As DNA, the CDR3 is TGTGCCAGCAGCTTGAGGACAGGGCTAAGGGAGACCCAGTACTTC.

This chain connects TRBV30 to TRBJ2-3; D may be TRBD2 (5 bases). The germline V gene encodes CDR1 GTSNPN and CDR2 SVGIG (reference sequence). The V and J ends lost 1 base and 4 bases respectively, with 9 bases between them. The CDR3 is made up of 13 amino acids. Written as DNA, the CDR3 is TGTGCCTGGAGTGCCCCGGACTCAGATACGCAGTATTTT. Its translation is CAWSAPDSDTQYF. Full variable domain (remainder filled in from reference TRBV30 and TRBJ2-3): SQTIHQWPATLVQPVGSPLSLECTVEGTSNPNLYWYRQAAGRGLQLLFYSVGIGQISSEVPQNLSASRPQDRQFILSSKKLLLSDSGFYLCAWSAPDSDTQYFGPGTRLTVL.

The rearrangement joins TRBV7-6 to TRBJ2-7; 7 nucleotides line up with TRBD1. Trimming removed 7 bases from V and 3 bases from J; junction bases left unmatched: 6. The germline V gene encodes CDR1 SGHVS and CDR2 FNYEAQ. The CDR3 is 13 amino acids. The CDR3 protein is CASTPGTDYEQYF. As DNA, the CDR3 is TGTGCCAGCACCCCGGGGACAGACTACGAGCAGTACTTC.

The chain uses TRBV7-2 and TRBJ1-1; D might be TRBD1 (5 bases). The ends were cut back, 2 bases at V and 10 bases at J, with 14 bases in the middle. Germline loops: CDR1 SGHTA, CDR2 FQGNSA. The CDR3 covers 13 residues. The CDR3 region has the DNA TGTGCCAGCAGCTTACAGGGTTGGGTCGTAGCTTTCTTT. Protein product: CASSLQGWVVAFF. The full variable domain, in which reference TRBV7-2 and TRBJ1-1 provide the parts outside the CDR3, is GAGVSQSPSNKVTEKGKDVELRCDPISGHTALYWYRQSLGQGLEFLIYFQGNSAPDKSGLPSDRFSAERTGGSVSTLTIQRTQQEDSAVYLCASSLQGWVVAFFGQGTRLTVV.